This is a list of T cell receptor beta chains from one sample in a study of cytomegalovirus exposure and HLA in healthy donors. Method: immunoSEQ multiplex PCR; TCRdb's copy keeps in-frame clones and lacks some. The profile shows approximately 190,000 clones, approximately 81% of them singletons. The sequenced sample was PBMCs. Receptor source: a boy aged 5-17 years in good health and CMV-seronegative. The CDR3 runs from the conserved cysteine through the conserved F or W. A D gene is named only where the DNA matches it firmly. Clone size is stated in some rows and not others, as once, few, many or a class when expanded.

d_call: TRBD1
clone_size: -
j_call: TRBJ2-7
v_call: TRBV11-2
cdr3_aa: CASSLESLAGQALYF
cdr3_nt: TGTGCCAGCAGCTTAGAATCGCTTGCGGGACAGGCGCTTTACTTC

d_call: -
clone_size: once
j_call: TRBJ2-3
v_call: TRBV9
cdr3_aa: CASSPTGRYTDTQYF
cdr3_nt: TGTGCCAGCAGCCCGACGGGGAGGTACACAGATACGCAGTATTTT

d_call: -
clone_size: -
j_call: TRBJ1-5
v_call: TRBV19
cdr3_aa: CASSIMKGSNQPQHF
cdr3_nt: TGTGCCAGTAGTATAATGAAGGGGAGCAATCAGCCCCAGCATTTT

d_call: -
clone_size: -
j_call: TRBJ1-4
v_call: TRBV19
cdr3_aa: CASSPPQRAPNEKLFF
cdr3_nt: TGTGCCAGTAGTCCCCCCCAGAGGGCCCCTAATGAAAAACTGTTTTTT

d_call: -
clone_size: -
j_call: TRBJ2-2
v_call: TRBV6-6
cdr3_aa: CASSAVPTGSTGELFF
cdr3_nt: TGTGCCAGCAGTGCCGTTCCCACAGGGAGCACCGGGGAGCTGTTTTTT

d_call: TRBD1
clone_size: -
j_call: TRBJ1-4
v_call: TRBV15
cdr3_aa: CATSTDRVEEKLFF
cdr3_nt: TGTGCCACCAGCACCGACAGGGTAGAAGAAAAACTGTTTTTT

d_call: -
clone_size: -
j_call: TRBJ1-1
v_call: TRBV4-3
cdr3_aa: CASSQGVGRDTEAFF
cdr3_nt: TGCGCCAGCAGCCAAGGGGTAGGTCGGGACACTGAAGCTTTCTTT

d_call: -
clone_size: -
j_call: TRBJ2-7
v_call: TRBV7-2
cdr3_aa: CASSLQGSREQYF
cdr3_nt: TGTGCCAGCAGCTTACAGGGCTCGCGCGAGCAGTACTTC

d_call: -
clone_size: -
j_call: TRBJ2-6
v_call: TRBV5-4
cdr3_aa: CASSWGDSGSGANVLTF
cdr3_nt: TGTGCCAGCAGCTGGGGAGACTCGGGCTCTGGGGCCAACGTCCTGACTTTC

d_call: -
clone_size: -
j_call: TRBJ2-7
v_call: TRBV18
cdr3_aa: CASSPDRPPYEQYF
cdr3_nt: TGTGCCAGCTCACCAGACAGGCCTCCCTACGAGCAGTACTTC

d_call: -
clone_size: -
j_call: TRBJ2-2
v_call: TRBV20-1
cdr3_aa: CSARDRGELFF
cdr3_nt: TGCAGTGCTAGAGATCGTGGGGAGCTGTTTTTT

d_call: -
clone_size: -
j_call: TRBJ2-1
v_call: TRBV27
cdr3_aa: CASSATGSSYNEQFF
cdr3_nt: TGTGCCAGCAGTGCCACTGGGAGCTCCTACAATGAGCAGTTCTTC

d_call: -
clone_size: -
j_call: TRBJ2-5
v_call: TRBV30
cdr3_aa: CAWKAQEAQYF
cdr3_nt: TGTGCCTGGAAAGCCCAAGAGGCCCAGTACTTC

d_call: TRBD2
clone_size: -
j_call: TRBJ2-3
v_call: TRBV9
cdr3_aa: CASSASTSGFTDTQYF
cdr3_nt: TGTGCCAGCAGCGCATCGACTAGCGGATTCACAGATACGCAGTATTTT

d_call: TRBD2
clone_size: few
j_call: TRBJ2-1
v_call: TRBV6-4
cdr3_aa: CASSETSGVGNEQFF
cdr3_nt: TGTGCCAGCAGTGAGACTAGCGGGGTGGGCAATGAGCAGTTCTTC

d_call: -
clone_size: -
j_call: TRBJ2-5
v_call: TRBV9
cdr3_aa: CASSGQGASGRNQETQYF
cdr3_nt: TGTGCCAGCAGCGGACAGGGGGCTAGCGGGAGGAACCAAGAGACCCAGTACTTC

d_call: -
clone_size: -
j_call: TRBJ1-1
v_call: TRBV29-1
cdr3_aa: CSVEEGGDRAFF
cdr3_nt: TGCAGCGTTGAAGAAGGTGGAGACAGAGCTTTCTTT